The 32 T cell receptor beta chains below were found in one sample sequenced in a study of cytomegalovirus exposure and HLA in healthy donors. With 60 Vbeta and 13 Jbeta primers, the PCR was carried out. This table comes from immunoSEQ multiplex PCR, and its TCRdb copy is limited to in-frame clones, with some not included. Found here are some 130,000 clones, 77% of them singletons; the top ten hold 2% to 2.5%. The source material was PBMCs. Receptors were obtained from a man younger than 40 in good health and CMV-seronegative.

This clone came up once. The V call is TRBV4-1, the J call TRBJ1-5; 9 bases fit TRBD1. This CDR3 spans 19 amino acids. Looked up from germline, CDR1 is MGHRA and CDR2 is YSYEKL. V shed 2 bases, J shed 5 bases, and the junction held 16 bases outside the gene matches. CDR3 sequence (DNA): TGCGCCAGCAGCCAACCGGGACAGGGCCCTCGTGGAGATTATCAGCCCCAGCATTTT. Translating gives CASSQPGQGPRGDYQPQHF.

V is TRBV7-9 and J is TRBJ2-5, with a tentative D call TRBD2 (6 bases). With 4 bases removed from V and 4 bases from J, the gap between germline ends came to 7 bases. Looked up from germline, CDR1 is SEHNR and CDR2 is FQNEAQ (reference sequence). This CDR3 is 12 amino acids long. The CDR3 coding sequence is TGTGCCAGCAGCTACGGGGGAGAGACCCAGTACTTC. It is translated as CASSYGGETQYF.

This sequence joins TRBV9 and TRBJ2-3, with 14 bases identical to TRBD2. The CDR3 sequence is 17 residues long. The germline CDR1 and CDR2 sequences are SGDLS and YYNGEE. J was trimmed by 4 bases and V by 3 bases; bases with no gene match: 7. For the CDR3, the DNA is TGTGCCAGCAGCGAGACTAGCGGGAGGGCCATTGCAGATACGCAGTATTTT. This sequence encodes CASSETSGRAIADTQYF. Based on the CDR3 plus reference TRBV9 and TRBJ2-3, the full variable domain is DSGVTQTPKHLITATGQRVTLRCSPRSGDLSVYWYQQSLDQGLQFLIQYYNGEERAKGNILERFSAQQFPDLHSELNLSSLELGDSALYFCASSETSGRAIADTQYFGPGTRLTVL.

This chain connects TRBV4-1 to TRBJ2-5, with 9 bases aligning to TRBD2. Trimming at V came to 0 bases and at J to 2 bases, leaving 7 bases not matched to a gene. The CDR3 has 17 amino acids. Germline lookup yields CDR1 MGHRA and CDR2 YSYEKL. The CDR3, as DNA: TGCGCCAGCAGCCAAGAGGGGGGGACTAGCATTCAAGAGACCCAGTACTTC. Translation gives CASSQEGGTSIQETQYF.

CDR3 bases: TGTGCCAGCAGTCGGGACAGGGGATCCCAAGAGACCCAGTACTTC. This gives the protein CASSRDRGSQETQYF. The gene calls are TRBV6-5 and TRBJ2-5; 10 bases are shared with TRBD1. The J segment lost 1 base and the V segment lost 5 bases, leaving 4 bases of the junction unmatched. The germline gives CDR1 MNHEY, CDR2 SVGAGI. The CDR3 consists of 15 residues.

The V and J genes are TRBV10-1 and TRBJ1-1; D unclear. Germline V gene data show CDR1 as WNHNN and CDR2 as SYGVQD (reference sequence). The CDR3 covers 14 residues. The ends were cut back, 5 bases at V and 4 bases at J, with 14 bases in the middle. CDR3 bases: TGCGCCAGCAGTCCATCCCGGAGCGGCACTGAAGCTTTCTTT. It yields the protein CASSPSRSGTEAFF.

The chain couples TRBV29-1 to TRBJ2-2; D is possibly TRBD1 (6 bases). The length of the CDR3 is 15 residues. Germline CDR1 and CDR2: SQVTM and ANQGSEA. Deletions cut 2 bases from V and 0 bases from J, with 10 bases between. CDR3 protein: CSVELGQPNTGELFF. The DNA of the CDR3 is TGCAGCGTTGAATTGGGACAACCGAACACCGGGGAGCTGTTTTTT.

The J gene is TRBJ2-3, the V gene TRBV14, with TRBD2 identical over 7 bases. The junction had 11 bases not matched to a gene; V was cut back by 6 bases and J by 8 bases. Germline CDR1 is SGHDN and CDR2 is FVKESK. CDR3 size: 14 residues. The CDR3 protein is CASSDSGESGTQYF. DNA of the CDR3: TGTGCCAGCAGTGACAGCGGGGAGTCGGGTACGCAGTATTTT.

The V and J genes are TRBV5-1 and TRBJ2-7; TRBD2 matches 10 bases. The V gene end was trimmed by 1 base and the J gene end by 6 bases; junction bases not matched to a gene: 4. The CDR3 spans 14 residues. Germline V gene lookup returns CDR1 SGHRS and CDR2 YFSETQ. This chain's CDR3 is CASSLLAGEGEQYF. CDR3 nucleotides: TGCGCCAGCAGCTTGCTAGCGGGAGAAGGCGAGCAGTACTTC.

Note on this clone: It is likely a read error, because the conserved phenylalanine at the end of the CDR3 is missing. CDR3 sequence reads: CASSEGTVQIQYL. CDR3 nucleotide sequence: TGTGCCAGCAGTGAAGGGACAGTGCAGATTCAGTACCTC. The V and J genes are TRBV6-1 and TRBJ2-4, with D possibly TRBD1 on 6 matching bases. Deletions cut 1 base from V and 10 bases from J, with 11 bases between. The CDR3 runs to 13 residues. Germline assignment: CDR1 MNHNS and CDR2 SASEGT.

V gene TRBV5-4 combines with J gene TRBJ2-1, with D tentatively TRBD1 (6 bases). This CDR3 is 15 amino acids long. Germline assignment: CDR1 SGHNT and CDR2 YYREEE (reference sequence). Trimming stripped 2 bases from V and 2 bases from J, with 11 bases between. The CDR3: CASSFRQGPYNEQFF. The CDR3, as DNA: TGTGCCAGCAGCTTTCGGCAGGGGCCCTACAATGAGCAGTTCTTC.

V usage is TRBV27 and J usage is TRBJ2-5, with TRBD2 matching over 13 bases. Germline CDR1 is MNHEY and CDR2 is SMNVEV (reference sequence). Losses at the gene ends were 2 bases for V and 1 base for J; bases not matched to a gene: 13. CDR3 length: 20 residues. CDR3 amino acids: CASSLRVYSRLAGGQETQYF. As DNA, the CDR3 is TGTGCCAGCAGTTTACGCGTATATTCCCGACTAGCGGGAGGCCAAGAGACCCAGTACTTC.

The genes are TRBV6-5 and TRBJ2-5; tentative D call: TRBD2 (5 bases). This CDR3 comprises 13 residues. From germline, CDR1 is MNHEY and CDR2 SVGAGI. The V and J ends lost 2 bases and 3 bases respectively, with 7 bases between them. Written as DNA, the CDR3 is TGTGCCAGCAGTTACGTGGGAGAAGAGACCCAGTACTTC. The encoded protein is CASSYVGEETQYF.

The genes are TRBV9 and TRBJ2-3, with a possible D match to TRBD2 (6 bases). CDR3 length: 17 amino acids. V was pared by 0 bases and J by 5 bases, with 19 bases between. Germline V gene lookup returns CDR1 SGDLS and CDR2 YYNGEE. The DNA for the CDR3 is TGTGCCAGCAGCGTAGAATTGTTGGGGGGAGGCGGAGATACGCAGTATTTT. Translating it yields CASSVELLGGGGDTQYF.

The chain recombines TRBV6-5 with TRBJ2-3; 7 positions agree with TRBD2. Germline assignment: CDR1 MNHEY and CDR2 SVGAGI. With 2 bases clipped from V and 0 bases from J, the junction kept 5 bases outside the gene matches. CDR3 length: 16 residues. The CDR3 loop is CASSYRSGSSTDTQYF. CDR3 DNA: TGTGCCAGCAGTTACCGTAGCGGGTCTAGCACAGATACGCAGTATTTT.

Here the CDR3 reads CASSPSYRGRGAKNIQYF. The CDR3 DNA reads TGTGCCAGCAGCCCTTCCTACAGGGGCCGTGGGGCCAAAAACATTCAGTACTTC. The chain uses TRBV5-6 and TRBJ2-4; 7 bases map to TRBD1. CDR1 and CDR2 (germline): SGHDT, YYEEEE. The CDR3 runs 18 residues. V lost 4 bases and J lost 1; bases outside the gene matches: 14.

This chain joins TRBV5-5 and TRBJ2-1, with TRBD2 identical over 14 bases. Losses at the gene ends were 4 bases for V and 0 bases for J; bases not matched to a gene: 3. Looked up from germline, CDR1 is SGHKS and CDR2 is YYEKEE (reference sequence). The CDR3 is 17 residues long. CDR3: CASSRGTSGSSYNEQFF. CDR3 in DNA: TGTGCCAGCAGCCGCGGGACTAGCGGGAGCTCCTACAATGAGCAGTTCTTC.

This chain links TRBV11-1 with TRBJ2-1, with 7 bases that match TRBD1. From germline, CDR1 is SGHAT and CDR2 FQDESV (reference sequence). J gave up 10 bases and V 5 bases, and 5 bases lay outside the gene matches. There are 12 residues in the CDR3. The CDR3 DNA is TGTGCCAGCAGCCAAGGGGGCGGGGAGCAGTTCTTC. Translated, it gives CASSQGGGEQFF.

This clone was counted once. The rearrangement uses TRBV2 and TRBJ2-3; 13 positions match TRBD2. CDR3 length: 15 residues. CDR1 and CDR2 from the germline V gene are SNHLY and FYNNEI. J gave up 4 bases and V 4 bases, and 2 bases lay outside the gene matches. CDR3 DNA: TGTGCCAGCAGTGTCGGACTAGCGGGGGCAGATACGCAGTATTTT. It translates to CASSVGLAGADTQYF.

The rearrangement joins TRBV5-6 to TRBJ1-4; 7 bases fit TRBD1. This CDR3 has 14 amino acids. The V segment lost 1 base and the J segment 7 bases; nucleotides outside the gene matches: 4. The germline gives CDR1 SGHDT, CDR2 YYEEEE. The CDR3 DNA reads TGTGCCAGCAGCTTGTTCCAGGGGGGTGAAAAACTGTTTTTT. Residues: CASSLFQGGEKLFF.

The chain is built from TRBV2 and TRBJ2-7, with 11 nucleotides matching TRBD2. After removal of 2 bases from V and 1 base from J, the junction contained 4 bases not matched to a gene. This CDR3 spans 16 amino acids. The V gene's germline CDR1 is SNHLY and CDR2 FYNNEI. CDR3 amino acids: CASSELTSGSSYEQYF. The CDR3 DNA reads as TGTGCCAGCAGTGAACTCACTAGCGGGAGTTCCTACGAGCAGTACTTC.

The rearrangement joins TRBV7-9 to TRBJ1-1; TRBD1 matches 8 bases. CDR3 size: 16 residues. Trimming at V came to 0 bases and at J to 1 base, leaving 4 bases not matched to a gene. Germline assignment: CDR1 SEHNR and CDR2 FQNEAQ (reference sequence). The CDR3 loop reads CASSLASGGENTEAFF. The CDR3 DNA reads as TGTGCCAGCAGCTTAGCATCAGGGGGCGAGAACACTGAAGCTTTCTTT.

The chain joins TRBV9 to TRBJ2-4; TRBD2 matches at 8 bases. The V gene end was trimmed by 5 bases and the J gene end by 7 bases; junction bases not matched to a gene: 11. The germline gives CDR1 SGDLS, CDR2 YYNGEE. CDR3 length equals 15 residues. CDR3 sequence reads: CASSRAGEWWNIQYF. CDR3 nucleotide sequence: TGTGCCAGCAGTAGAGCGGGAGAGTGGTGGAACATTCAGTACTTC.

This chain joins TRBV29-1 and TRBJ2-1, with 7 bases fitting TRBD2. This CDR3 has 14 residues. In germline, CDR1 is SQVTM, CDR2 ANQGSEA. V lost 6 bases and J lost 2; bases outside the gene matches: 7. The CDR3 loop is CSVGSGNTYNEQFF. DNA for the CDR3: TGCAGCGTGGGAAGCGGGAACACCTACAATGAGCAGTTCTTC.

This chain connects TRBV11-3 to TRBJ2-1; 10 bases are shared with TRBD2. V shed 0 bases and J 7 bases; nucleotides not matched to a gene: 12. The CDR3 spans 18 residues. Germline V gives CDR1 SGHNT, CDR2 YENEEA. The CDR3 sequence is CASSLDQGGSGRVNEQFF. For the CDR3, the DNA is TGTGCCAGCAGCTTAGATCAAGGAGGCAGCGGGAGGGTGAATGAGCAGTTCTTC.

The CDR3 DNA is TGTGCCAGCGCCCTAGGGACAGGGGGAGAGACCCAGTACTTC. It encodes CASALGTGGETQYF. The V gene is TRBV9, the J gene TRBJ2-5; TRBD1 aligns across 11 bases. Germline trimming cut 7 bases from V and 4 bases from J; bases unmatched to any gene: 6. The CDR3 loop spans 14 amino acids. Germline CDR1 and CDR2: SGDLS and YYNGEE. Full variable domain (missing parts from reference TRBV9 and TRBJ2-5): DSGVTQTPKHLITATGQRVTLRCSPRSGDLSVYWYQQSLDQGLQFLIQYYNGEERAKGNILERFSAQQFPDLHSELNLSSLELGDSALYFCASALGTGGETQYFGPGTRLLVL.

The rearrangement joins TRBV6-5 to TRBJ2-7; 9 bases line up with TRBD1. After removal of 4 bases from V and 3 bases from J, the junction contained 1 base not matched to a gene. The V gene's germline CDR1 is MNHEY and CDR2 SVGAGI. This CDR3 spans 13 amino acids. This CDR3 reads CASSSTGGYEQYF. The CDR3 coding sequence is TGTGCCAGCAGTTCGACAGGGGGCTACGAGCAGTACTTC.

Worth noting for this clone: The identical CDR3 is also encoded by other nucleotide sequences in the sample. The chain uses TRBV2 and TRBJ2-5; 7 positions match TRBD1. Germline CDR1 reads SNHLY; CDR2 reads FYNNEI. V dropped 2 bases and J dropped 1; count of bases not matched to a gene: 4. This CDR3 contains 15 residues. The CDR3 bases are TGTGCCAGCAGTGAAAGGGGACAGCCCCAAGAGACCCAGTACTTC. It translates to CASSERGQPQETQYF.

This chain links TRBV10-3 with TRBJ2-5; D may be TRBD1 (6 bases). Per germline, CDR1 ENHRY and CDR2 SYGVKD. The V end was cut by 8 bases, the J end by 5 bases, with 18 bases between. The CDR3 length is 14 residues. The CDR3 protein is CAIRRTADEETQYF. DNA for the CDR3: TGTGCCATCCGTCGGACAGCTGACGAGGAGACCCAGTACTTC.

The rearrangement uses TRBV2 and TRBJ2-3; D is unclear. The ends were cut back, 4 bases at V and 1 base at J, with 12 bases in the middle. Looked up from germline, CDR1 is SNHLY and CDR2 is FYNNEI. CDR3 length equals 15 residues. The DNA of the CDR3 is TGTGCCAGCAGTGTGCTGGAGTCAGGCACAGATACGCAGTATTTT. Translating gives CASSVLESGTDTQYF.

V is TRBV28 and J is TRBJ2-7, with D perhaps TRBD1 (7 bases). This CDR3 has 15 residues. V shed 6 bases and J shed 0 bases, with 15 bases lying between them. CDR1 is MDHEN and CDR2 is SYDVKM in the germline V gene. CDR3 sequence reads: CASRDQGGSSYEQYF. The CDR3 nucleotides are TGTGCCAGCAGAGACCAGGGGGGCAGCTCCTACGAGCAGTACTTC.

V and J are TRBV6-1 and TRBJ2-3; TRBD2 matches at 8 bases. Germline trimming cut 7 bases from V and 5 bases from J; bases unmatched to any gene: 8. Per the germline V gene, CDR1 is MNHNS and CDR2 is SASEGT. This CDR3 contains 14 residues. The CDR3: CASTGTGGEDTQYF. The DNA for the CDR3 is TGTGCCAGCACCGGGACCGGGGGGGAAGATACGCAGTATTTT.